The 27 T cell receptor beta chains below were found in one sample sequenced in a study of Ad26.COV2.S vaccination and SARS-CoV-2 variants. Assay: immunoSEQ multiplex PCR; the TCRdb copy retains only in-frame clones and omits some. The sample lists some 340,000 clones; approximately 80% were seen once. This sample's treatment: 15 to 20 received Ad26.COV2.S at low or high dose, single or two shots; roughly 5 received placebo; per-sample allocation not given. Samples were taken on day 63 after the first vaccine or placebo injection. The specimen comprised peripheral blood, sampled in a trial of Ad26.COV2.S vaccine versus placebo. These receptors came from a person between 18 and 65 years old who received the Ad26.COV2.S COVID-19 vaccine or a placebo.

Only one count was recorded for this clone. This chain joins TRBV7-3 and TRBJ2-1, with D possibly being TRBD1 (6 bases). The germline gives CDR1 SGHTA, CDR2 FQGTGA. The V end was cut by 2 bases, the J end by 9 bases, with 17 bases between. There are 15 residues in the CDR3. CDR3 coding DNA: TGTGCCAGCAGCTTAGATCGCAGGGAAGGGGGTGAGCAGTTCTTC. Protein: CASSLDRREGGEQFF.

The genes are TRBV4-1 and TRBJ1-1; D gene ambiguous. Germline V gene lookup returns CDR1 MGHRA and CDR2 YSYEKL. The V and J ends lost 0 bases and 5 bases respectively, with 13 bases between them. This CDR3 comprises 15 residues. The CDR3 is CASSQDRSPGTEAFF. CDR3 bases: TGCGCCAGCAGCCAAGATCGGAGCCCTGGGACTGAAGCTTTCTTT.

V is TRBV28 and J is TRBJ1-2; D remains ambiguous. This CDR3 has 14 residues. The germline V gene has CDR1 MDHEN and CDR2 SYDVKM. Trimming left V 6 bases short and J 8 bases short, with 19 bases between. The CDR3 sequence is CASSRRGKGRGYTF. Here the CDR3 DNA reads TGTGCCAGCAGCCGTAGAGGAAAGGGCCGCGGCTACACCTTC.

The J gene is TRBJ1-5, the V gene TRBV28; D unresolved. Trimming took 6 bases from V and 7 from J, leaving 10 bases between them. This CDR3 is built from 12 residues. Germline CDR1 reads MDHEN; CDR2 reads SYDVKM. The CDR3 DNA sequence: TGTGCCAGCAGCCGCCGTCGGCAGCCCCAGCATTTT. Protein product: CASSRRRQPQHF.

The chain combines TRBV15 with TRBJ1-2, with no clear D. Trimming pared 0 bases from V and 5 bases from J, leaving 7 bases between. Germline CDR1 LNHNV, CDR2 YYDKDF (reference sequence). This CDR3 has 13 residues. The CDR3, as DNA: TGTGCCACCAGCAGAGATATCATGTATGGCTACACCTTC. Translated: CATSRDIMYGYTF.

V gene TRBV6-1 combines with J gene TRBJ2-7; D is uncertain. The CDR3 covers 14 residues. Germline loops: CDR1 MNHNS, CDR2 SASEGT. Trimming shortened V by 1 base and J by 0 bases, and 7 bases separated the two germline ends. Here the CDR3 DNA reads TGTGCCAGCAGTGAAGGGACCCACTCCTACGAGCAGTACTTC. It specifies CASSEGTHSYEQYF.

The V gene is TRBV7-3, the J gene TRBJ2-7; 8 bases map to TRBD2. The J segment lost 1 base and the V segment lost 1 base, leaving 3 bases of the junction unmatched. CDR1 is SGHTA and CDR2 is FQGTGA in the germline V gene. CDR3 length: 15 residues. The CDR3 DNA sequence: TGTGCCAGCAGCTTAAATGCGGGGGGTTCCTACGAGCAGTACTTC. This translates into CASSLNAGGSYEQYF.

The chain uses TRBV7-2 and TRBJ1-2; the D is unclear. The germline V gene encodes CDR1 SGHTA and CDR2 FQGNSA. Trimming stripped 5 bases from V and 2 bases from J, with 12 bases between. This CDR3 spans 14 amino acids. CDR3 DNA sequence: TGTGCCAGCAGCCCCACAATGAAGAACTATGGCTACACCTTC. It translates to CASSPTMKNYGYTF.

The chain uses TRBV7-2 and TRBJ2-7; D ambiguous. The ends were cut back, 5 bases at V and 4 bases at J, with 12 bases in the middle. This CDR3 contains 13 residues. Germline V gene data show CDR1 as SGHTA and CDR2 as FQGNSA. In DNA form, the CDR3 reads TGTGCCAGCAGCGCAGCGTACCCTTACGAGCAGTACTTC. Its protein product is CASSAAYPYEQYF.

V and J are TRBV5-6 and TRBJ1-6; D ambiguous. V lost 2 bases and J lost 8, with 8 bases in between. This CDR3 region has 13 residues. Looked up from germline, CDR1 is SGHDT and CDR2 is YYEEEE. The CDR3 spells CASSFGLHSPLHF. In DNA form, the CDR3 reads TGTGCCAGCAGCTTCGGACTGCATTCACCCCTCCACTTT.

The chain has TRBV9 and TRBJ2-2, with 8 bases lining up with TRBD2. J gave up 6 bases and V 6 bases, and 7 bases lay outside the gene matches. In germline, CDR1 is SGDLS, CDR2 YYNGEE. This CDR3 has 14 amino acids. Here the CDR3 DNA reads TGTGCCAGCACCAGGACTAGCTCCCCCGGGGAGCTGTTTTTT. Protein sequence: CASTRTSSPGELFF. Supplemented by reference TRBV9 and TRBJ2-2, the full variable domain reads DSGVTQTPKHLITATGQRVTLRCSPRSGDLSVYWYQQSLDQGLQFLIQYYNGEERAKGNILERFSAQQFPDLHSELNLSSLELGDSALYFCASTRTSSPGELFFGEGSRLTVL.

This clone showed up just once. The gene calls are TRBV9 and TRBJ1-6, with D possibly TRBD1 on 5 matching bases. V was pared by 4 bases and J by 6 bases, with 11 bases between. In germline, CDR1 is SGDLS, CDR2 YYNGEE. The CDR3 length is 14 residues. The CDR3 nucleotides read TGTGCCAGCAGCCTGGGACGGAGTAATTCACCCCTCCACTTT. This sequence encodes CASSLGRSNSPLHF.

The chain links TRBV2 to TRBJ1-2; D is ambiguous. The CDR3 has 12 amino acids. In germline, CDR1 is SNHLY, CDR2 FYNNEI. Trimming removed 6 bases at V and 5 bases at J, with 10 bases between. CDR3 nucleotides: TGTGCCAGCAGAGCGACGGGATATGGCTACACCTTC. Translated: CASRATGYGYTF. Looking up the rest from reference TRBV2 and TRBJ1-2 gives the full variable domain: EPEVTQTPSHQVTQMGQEVILRCVPISNHLYFYWYRQILGQKVEFLVSFYNNEISEKSEIFDDQFSVERPDGSNFTLKIRSTKLEDSAMYFCASRATGYGYTFGSGTRLTVV.

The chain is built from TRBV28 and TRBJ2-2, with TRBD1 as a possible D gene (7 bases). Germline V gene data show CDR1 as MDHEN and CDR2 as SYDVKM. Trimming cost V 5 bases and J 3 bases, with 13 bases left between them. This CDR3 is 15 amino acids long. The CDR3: CASSGGGAHTGELFF. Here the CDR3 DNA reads TGTGCCAGCAGTGGAGGGGGCGCCCACACCGGGGAGCTGTTTTTT.

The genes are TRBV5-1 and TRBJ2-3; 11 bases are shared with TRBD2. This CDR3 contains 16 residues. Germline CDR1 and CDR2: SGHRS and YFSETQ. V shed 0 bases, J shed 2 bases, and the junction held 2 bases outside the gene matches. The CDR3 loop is CASSLELAGDTDTQYF. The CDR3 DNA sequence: TGCGCCAGCAGCTTGGAACTAGCGGGGGACACAGATACGCAGTATTTT.

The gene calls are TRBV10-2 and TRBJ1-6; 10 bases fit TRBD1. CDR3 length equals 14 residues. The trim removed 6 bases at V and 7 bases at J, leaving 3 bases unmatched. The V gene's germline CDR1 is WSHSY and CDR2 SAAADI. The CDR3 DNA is TGCGCCAGCAGGATGACAGGGGGCAATTCACCCCTCCACTTT. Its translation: CASRMTGGNSPLHF.

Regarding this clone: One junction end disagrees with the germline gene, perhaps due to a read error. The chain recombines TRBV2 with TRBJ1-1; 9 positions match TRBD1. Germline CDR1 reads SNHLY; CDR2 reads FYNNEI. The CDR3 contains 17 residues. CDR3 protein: CASSEGTGKGRDTEAFF. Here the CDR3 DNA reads TGTGCCAGCAGCGAAGGGACAGGGAAAGGACGTGACACTGAAGCTTTCTTT. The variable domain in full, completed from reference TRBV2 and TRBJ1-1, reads EPEVTQTPSHQVTQMGQEVILRCVPISNHLYFYWYRQILGQKVEFLVSFYNNEISEKSEIFDDQFSVERPDGSNFTLKIRSTKLEDSAMYFCASSEGTGKGRDTEAFFGQGTRLTVV.

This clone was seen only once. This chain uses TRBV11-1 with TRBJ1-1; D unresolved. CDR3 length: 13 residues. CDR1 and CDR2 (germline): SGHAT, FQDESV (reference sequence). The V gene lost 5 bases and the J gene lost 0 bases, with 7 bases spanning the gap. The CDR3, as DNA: TGTGCCAGCAGCATCCCACTGAACACTGAAGCTTTCTTT. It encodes CASSIPLNTEAFF. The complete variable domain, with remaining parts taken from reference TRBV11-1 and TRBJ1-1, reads EAEVAQSPRYKITEKSQAVAFWCDPISGHATLYWYRQILGQGPELLVQFQDESVVDDSQLPKDRFSAERLKGVDSTLKIQPAELGDSAMYLCASSIPLNTEAFFGQGTRLTVV.

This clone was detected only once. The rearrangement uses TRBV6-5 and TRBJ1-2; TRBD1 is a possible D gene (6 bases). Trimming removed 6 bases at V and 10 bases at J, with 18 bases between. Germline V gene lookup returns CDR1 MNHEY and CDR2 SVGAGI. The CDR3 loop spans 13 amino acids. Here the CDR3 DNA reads TGTGCCAGCAGGGCAGGGCTTCGGACAGCCTACACCTTC. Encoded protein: CASRAGLRTAYTF.

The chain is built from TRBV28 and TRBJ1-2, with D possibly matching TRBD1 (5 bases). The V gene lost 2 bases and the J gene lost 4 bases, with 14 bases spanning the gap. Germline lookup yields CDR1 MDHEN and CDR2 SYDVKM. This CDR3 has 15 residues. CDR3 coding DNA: TGTGCCAGCAGTTTACCCGGGACTTCAGGCTATGGCTACACCTTC. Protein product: CASSLPGTSGYGYTF.

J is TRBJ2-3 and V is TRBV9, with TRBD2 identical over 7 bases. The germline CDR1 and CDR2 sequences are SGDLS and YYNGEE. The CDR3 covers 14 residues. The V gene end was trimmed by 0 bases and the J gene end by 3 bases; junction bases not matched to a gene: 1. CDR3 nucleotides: TGTGCCAGCAGCGTAGACGGGGGGACAGATACGCAGTATTTT. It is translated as CASSVDGGTDTQYF.

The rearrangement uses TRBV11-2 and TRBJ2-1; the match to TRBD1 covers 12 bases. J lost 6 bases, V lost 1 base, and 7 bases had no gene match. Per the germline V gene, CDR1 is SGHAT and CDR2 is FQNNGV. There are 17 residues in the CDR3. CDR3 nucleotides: TGTGCCAGCAGCTTAGTCCATCCGGGACAGGGGGCCAATGAGCAGTTCTTC. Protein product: CASSLVHPGQGANEQFF.

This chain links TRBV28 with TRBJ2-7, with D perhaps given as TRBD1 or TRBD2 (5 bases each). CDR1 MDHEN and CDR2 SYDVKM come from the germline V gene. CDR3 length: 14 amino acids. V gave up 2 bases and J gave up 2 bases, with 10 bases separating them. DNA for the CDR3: TGTGCCAGCAGTTTAGGTCCGGGGCCCTACGAGCAGTACTTC. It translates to CASSLGPGPYEQYF.

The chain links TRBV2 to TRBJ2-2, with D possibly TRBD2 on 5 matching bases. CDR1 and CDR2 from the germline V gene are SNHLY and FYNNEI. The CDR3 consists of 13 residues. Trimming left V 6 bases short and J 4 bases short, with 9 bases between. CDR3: CASRRVGTGELFF. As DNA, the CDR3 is TGTGCCAGCAGGAGGGTCGGCACCGGGGAGCTGTTTTTT.

The CDR3 region is CASSPGQGQNLYNSPLHF. The CDR3 region has the DNA TGTGCCAGCAGCCCGGGACAGGGGCAGAATCTCTATAATTCACCCCTCCACTTT. The chain links TRBV7-9 to TRBJ1-6, with 10 positions matching TRBD1. The CDR3 has 18 amino acids. With 5 bases clipped from V and 3 bases from J, the junction kept 10 bases outside the gene matches. The germline V gene encodes CDR1 SEHNR and CDR2 FQNEAQ (reference sequence).

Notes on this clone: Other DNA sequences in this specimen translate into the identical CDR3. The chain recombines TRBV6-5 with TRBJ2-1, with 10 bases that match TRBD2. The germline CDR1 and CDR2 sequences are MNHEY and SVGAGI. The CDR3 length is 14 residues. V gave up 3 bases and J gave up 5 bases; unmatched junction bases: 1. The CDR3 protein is CASSYSGGNNEQFF. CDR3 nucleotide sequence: TGTGCCAGCAGTTATAGCGGGGGGAACAATGAGCAGTTCTTC.

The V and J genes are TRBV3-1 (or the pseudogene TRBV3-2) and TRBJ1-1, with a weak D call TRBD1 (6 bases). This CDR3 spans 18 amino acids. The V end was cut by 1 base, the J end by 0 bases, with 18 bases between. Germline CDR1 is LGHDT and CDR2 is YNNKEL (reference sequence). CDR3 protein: CASSQGPGGAPLNTEAFF. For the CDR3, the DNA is TGTGCCAGCAGCCAAGGTCCGGGGGGGGCCCCTTTGAACACTGAAGCTTTCTTT.